This is a list of T cell receptor beta chains from one sample in a study of TIL therapy for anti-PD-1-resistant metastatic lung cancer. The data were produced by immunoSEQ multiplex PCR, yet TCRdb's version contains in-frame clones alone and is incomplete. Seen here are about 53,000 clones, about 70% observed once, and the top ten hold less than 2%. This specimen was blood, taken at baseline. These TCRs come from a person between 30 and 80 years old with non-small cell lung cancer. Each CDR3 is given with its conserved first and last residue. A D gene is named only where the DNA matches it firmly. A clone size is listed for some rows: how often the clone was seen (once, few, many), or a class if it is expanded.

clone size	D gene	J gene	V gene	CDR3 DNA	CDR3 protein
.	.	TRBJ2-7	TRBV9	TGTGCCAGCAGCGTAGGTGCTACAGCCTACGAGCAGTACTTC	CASSVGATAYEQYF
few	.	TRBJ1-5	TRBV19	TGTGCCAGTAGTGAGGCAGGGAATCAGCCCCAGCATTTT	CASSEAGNQPQHF
once	TRBD1	TRBJ2-7	TRBV27	TGTGCCAGCAGTCTGGGACAGGAGTACGAGCAGTACTTC	CASSLGQEYEQYF
few	.	TRBJ1-2	TRBV12-5	TGTGCTAGTGGATCCGGACGGACGATCTATGGCTACACCTTC	CASGSGRTIYGYTF
few	TRBD1	TRBJ1-5	TRBV2	TGTGCCAGCAGGGGGACAGCGGGCAATCAGCCCCAGCATTTT	CASRGTAGNQPQHF
.	TRBD1	TRBJ1-2	TRBV19	TGTGCCAGTAGTGCCACGATGGACAGGAACTATGGCTACACCTTC	CASSATMDRNYGYTF
once	.	TRBJ2-7	TRBV6-5	TGTGCCAGCAGGTATACAGGGATGAATCGGTACGAGCAGTACTTC	CASRYTGMNRYEQYF
.	TRBD2	TRBJ2-3	TRBV27	TGTGCCAGCAGTTTTGGGGGGGGCACAGATACGCAGTATTTT	CASSFGGGTDTQYF
few	.	TRBJ1-1	TRBV6-1	TGTGCCAGCAGCCTAAATCCGGGCACTGAAGCTTTCTTT	CASSLNPGTEAFF
.	TRBD1	TRBJ1-1	TRBV11-1	TGTGCCAGCAGTTCACTTAGGGGGCCGAACACTGAAGCTTTCTTT	CASSSLRGPNTEAFF
.	.	TRBJ1-2	TRBV4-2	TGTGCCAGCAGCCAAGCCCCAAACTATGGCTACACCTTC	CASSQAPNYGYTF
.	TRBD1	TRBJ2-1	TRBV9	TGTGCCAGCAGCGTCAGGACAGGGCTGTTCAACAATGAGCAGTTCTTC	CASSVRTGLFNNEQFF
.	.	TRBJ2-7	TRBV4-3	TGCGCCAGCAGCTCGAATGGGGCGGACTACGAGCAGTACTTC	CASSSNGADYEQYF
.	TRBD2	TRBJ2-1	TRBV11-3	TGTGCCAGCAGCCCCAGTCAAGTAGCGGGAGAGCAGTTCTTC	CASSPSQVAGEQFF
.	.	TRBJ1-3	TRBV6-5	TGTGCCAGCAGTTACTCGAAGCATCTCCCTGGAAACACCATATATTTT	CASSYSKHLPGNTIYF
.	TRBD1	TRBJ2-7	TRBV27	TGTGCCAGCAGTGGGGACCGGACAGGGACGAGGGAGCAGTACTTC	CASSGDRTGTREQYF
.	.	TRBJ2-2	TRBV11-2	TGTGCCAGCAGCCCCCTACGGGGGAACACCGGGGAGCTGTTTTTT	CASSPLRGNTGELFF
.	TRBD1	TRBJ1-3	TRBV10-3	TGTGCCATCAGCCAGGGGGACAGGGGCTCTGGAAACACCATATATTTT	CAISQGDRGSGNTIYF
.	.	TRBJ2-7	TRBV27	TGTGCCAGCAGTACAATCCGGCCGCCACGGGTCTTGGGGCAGTACTTC	CASSTIRPPRVLGQYF
few	.	TRBJ1-5	TRBV28	TGTGCCAGCAGTTTATCGGCAGGGTACAATCAGCCCCAGCATTTT	CASSLSAGYNQPQHF
.	TRBD1	TRBJ1-2	TRBV6-6	TGTGCCAGCAGTTACTCAGCAGGGGGCCTTGGCTACACCTTC	CASSYSAGGLGYTF
.	TRBD1	TRBJ2-7	TRBV7-9	TGTGCCAGCAGCAACCGGGACAGGGACTACGAGCAGTACTTC	CASSNRDRDYEQYF
.	TRBD1	TRBJ1-1	TRBV28	TGTGCCAGCAGGACGGGACAGTTGAACACTGAAGCTTTCTTT	CASRTGQLNTEAFF
few	TRBD1	TRBJ2-1	TRBV27	TGTGCCAGCAGTTCCGGACAGGGCTTCTACAATGAGCAGTTCTTC	CASSSGQGFYNEQFF
once	.	TRBJ1-3	TRBV7-2	TGTGCCAGCAGCTTAAGTTTTGGGGACTCTGGAAACACCATATATTTT	CASSLSFGDSGNTIYF
.	.	TRBJ1-6	TRBV28	TGTGCCAGCAGTTACGGGTCGGGGAATAATTCACCCCTCCACTTT	CASSYGSGNNSPLHF
.	TRBD1	TRBJ1-2	TRBV19	TGTGCCAGTAGCCCACAGGGGGACCTTGTAGGCTACACCTTC	CASSPQGDLVGYTF
.	.	TRBJ1-1	TRBV7-9	TGTGCCAGCAGTCTCAACCAGGACAGTGAAGCTTTCTTT	CASSLNQDSEAFF
.	.	TRBJ1-2	TRBV7-9	TGTGCCAGCAGCAACAGGGCCGACTATGGCTACACCTTC	CASSNRADYGYTF
.	TRBD2	TRBJ2-7	TRBV5-1	TGCGCCAGCAGCATATCTAGCGGGGCTTCCTACGAGCAGTACTTC	CASSISSGASYEQYF
.	TRBD1	TRBJ2-3	TRBV5-5	TGTGCCAGCACACAGGGGGTTCGTACAGATACGCAGTATTTT	CASTQGVRTDTQYF
.	TRBD2	TRBJ2-2	TRBV9	TGTGCCAGCAGCCGACTAGCGGGGCTCACCGGGGAGCTGTTTTTT	CASSRLAGLTGELFF
.	.	TRBJ2-1	TRBV14	TGTGCCAGCAGCCAATTCTTATCGACTAGCAATGAGCAGTTCTTC	CASSQFLSTSNEQFF
few	.	TRBJ1-3	TRBV7-9	TGTGCCAGCAGCTTTTATGAAGGAAACACCATATATTTT	CASSFYEGNTIYF
.	.	TRBJ1-5	TRBV5-5	TGTGCCAGCAGACGTGACACCTCCCGGCCCCAGCATTTT	CASRRDTSRPQHF
.	.	TRBJ2-2	TRBV15	TGTGCCACCAGCAGGGACCCCGGGACAAACACCGGGGAGCTGTTTTTT	CATSRDPGTNTGELFF
.	.	TRBJ2-1	TRBV25-1	TGTGCCAGCAGCTGGACGGGCTACAATGAGCAGTTCTTC	CASSWTGYNEQFF
.	.	TRBJ2-1	TRBV21-1	TGTGCCAGCAGCAAAGCGCTTTGGCCGAACTACAATGAGCAGTTCTTC	CASSKALWPNYNEQFF
.	.	TRBJ1-1	TRBV6-1	TGTGCCAGCAGTCCCTATCCCGGGGACACTGAAGCTTTCTTT	CASSPYPGDTEAFF
few	TRBD1	TRBJ1-5	TRBV18	TGTGCCAGCTCAACGGGACAGGGTGGTCAGCCCCAGCATTTT	CASSTGQGGQPQHF
.	.	TRBJ2-7	TRBV5-5	TGTGCCAGCAGCCGGCCCGGGAATTCCTACGAGCAGTACTTC	CASSRPGNSYEQYF
.	.	TRBJ2-2	TRBV19	TGTGCCAGTAACGAACAGGTGAACACCGGGGAGCTGTTTTTT	CASNEQVNTGELFF
.	.	TRBJ2-7	TRBV18	TGTGCCAGCTCACGGGGGCAGGCCACTCTCGGGGAGCAGTACTTC	CASSRGQATLGEQYF
.	.	TRBJ2-5	TRBV6-5	TGTGCCACCCTATTGCCCGGGACACAAGAGACCCAGTACTTC	CATLLPGTQETQYF
.	.	TRBJ2-3	TRBV27	TGTGCCAGCAGGTACCGGGACTCCCGATATACGCAGTATTTT	CASRYRDSRYTQYF
once	.	TRBJ1-6	TRBV6-6	TGTGCCAGCAGCAGACAGGCCTCTAACTATAATTCACCCCTCCACTTT	CASSRQASNYNSPLHF
few	TRBD2	TRBJ2-7	TRBV27	TGTGCCAGCAGTTTTTCTAGCGGGAGAAACTACGAGCAGTACTTC	CASSFSSGRNYEQYF
.	.	TRBJ1-2	TRBV29-1	TGCAGCGTCGCACAGGGTATCGGTGGCTACACCTTC	CSVAQGIGGYTF
.	.	TRBJ2-7	TRBV27	TGTGCCAGCAGTCCCCCAGGCACACAAAGGAAGTACTTC	CASSPPGTQRKYF
.	.	TRBJ2-7	TRBV9	TGTGCCAGCAGCGACAACGGGGGGCCCTTTTCCTACGAGCAGTACTTC	CASSDNGGPFSYEQYF
.	TRBD2	TRBJ2-3	TRBV30	TGTGCCTGGAGTGTACTACTAGCGGGAGGTTCGGGGGATACGCAGTATTTT	CAWSVLLAGGSGDTQYF
.	TRBD1	TRBJ2-1	TRBV6-6	TGTGCCAGCAGTAGTAACAGGGGTAATGAGCAGTTCTTC	CASSSNRGNEQFF
.	TRBD2	TRBJ2-3	TRBV27	TGTGCCAGCAGTCCTTGGACTAGCGGCACAGATACGCAGTATTTT	CASSPWTSGTDTQYF
.	TRBD2	TRBJ2-7	TRBV18	TGTGCCAGCTCGTCGGCTTCTAGCGGCGGCTCCTACGAGCAGTACTTC	CASSSASSGGSYEQYF
.	.	TRBJ1-1	TRBV20-1	TGCAGTGCTACCCCCAACACTGAAGCTTTCTTT	CSATPNTEAFF
.	.	TRBJ2-1	TRBV2	TGTGCCAGCAGTGAGGAACGGGCGCAGTTCTTC	CASSEERAQFF
.	.	TRBJ2-7	TRBV5-6	TGTGCCAGCAGGGGATACGGGTACGAGCAGTACTTC	CASRGYGYEQYF
.	TRBD1	TRBJ2-7	TRBV19	TGTGCCAGTAGCCAGGGGACAGAGCCCTTCTACGAGCAGTACTTC	CASSQGTEPFYEQYF